The source of this T cell receptor (beta chain) is a study of cytomegalovirus exposure and HLA in healthy donors. The primer mix had 60 Vbeta and 13 Jbeta primers. Some clones are missing from TCRdb's copy, which holds only in-frame ones; the method was immunoSEQ multiplex PCR. This sample has 150,000 to 200,000 clones, with around 72% found just once. The CDR3 extends over 13 amino acids. In germline, CDR1 is MNHEY, CDR2 SMNVEV (reference sequence). V lost 6 bases and J 2 bases, leaving 10 bases between the germline ends. The rearrangement uses TRBV27 and TRBJ1-2; D unclear. Sequencing input: PBMCs. The sequence was collected from a man between 40 and 49 years old in good health and CMV-seropositive. The CDR3 DNA is TGTGCCAGCAGCCGTACAGAGAACTATGGCTACACCTTC. Protein product: CASSRTENYGYTF.